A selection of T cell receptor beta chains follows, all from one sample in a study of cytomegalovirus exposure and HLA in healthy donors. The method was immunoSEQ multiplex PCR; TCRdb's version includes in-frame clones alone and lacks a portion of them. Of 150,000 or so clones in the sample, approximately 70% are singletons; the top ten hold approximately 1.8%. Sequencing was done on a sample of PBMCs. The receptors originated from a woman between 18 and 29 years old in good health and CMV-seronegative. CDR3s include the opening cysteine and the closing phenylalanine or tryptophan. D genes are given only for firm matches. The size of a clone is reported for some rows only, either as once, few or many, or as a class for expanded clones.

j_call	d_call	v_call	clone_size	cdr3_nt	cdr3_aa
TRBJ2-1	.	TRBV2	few	TGTGCCAGCAGCCACCGGTATGACAGCCTCAATGAGCAGTTCTTC	CASSHRYDSLNEQFF
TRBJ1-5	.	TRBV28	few	TGTGCCAGCAGTTTCTCCTCGGTACCCCAGCATTTT	CASSFSSVPQHF
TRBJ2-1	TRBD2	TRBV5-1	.	TGCGCCAGCAGCCTGATCGGGGGGTCCTACAATGAGCAGTTCTTC	CASSLIGGSYNEQFF
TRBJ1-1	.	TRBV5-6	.	TGTGCCAGCAGCTCGAATACCCAGGGATTCACTGAAGCTTTCTTT	CASSSNTQGFTEAFF
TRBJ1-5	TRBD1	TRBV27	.	TGTGCCAGCAGTTTCTACAGGGGCCGTCAGCCCCAGCATTTT	CASSFYRGRQPQHF
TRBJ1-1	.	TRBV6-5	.	TGTGCCAGCAGTTACTCACAGAACACTGAAGCTTTCTTT	CASSYSQNTEAFF
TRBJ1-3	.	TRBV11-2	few	TGTGCCAGCACAACTTACAGGGAAATAAACACCATATATTTT	CASTTYREINTIYF
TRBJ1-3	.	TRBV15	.	TGTGCCACCAGCAGTGCCAGGGCTAGCGCTGGAAACACCATATATTTT	CATSSARASAGNTIYF
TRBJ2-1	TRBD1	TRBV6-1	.	TGTGCCAGCAGGTGGGACAGCTACAATGAGCAGTTCTTC	CASRWDSYNEQFF
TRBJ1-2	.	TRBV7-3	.	TGTGCCAGCAGTAGGAACGGGGGGGGGAACTATGGCTACACCTTC	CASSRNGGGNYGYTF
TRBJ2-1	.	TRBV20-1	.	TGCAGTGCTAGTCAAGCGAGTGAGCAGTTCTTC	CSASQASEQFF
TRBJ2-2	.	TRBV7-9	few	TGTGCCAGCAGCTTAGACGGGAACACCGGGGAGCTGTTTTTT	CASSLDGNTGELFF
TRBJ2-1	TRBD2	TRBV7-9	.	TGTGCCAGCAGCTTATCTCTAGCGGGCTCCTACAATGAGCAGTTCTTC	CASSLSLAGSYNEQFF
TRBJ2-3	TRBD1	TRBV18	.	TGTGCCAGTACCCTTGGGACAGGGGAATTAAGATCCACAGATACGCAGTATTTT	CASTLGTGELRSTDTQYF
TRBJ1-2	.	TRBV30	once	TGTGCCTGGAGTGCGTATCATGGCTACACCTTC	CAWSAYHGYTF
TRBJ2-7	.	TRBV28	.	TGTGCCAGCAGTCAGACACCTATCTCCTACGAGCAGTACTTC	CASSQTPISYEQYF
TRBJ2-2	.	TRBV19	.	TGTGCCAGTAGTATCCAGGGGAGCACCGGGGAGCTGTTTTTT	CASSIQGSTGELFF
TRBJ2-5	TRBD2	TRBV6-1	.	TGTGCCAGCAGTGAAGGACTAGCGGGGCGAGAGACCCAGTACTTC	CASSEGLAGRETQYF
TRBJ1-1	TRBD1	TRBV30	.	TGTGCCTGGAGCACGACAGGGTGGACTGAAGCTTTCTTT	CAWSTTGWTEAFF
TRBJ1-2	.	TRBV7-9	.	TGTGCCAGCAGCTTTATGGGAATCGGGGTAGGAAAAACTAACTATGGCTACACCTTC	CASSFMGIGVGKTNYGYTF
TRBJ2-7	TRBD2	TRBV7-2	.	TGTGCCAGCAGCTTAGAAGGGGGACTAGCGGGGGACCGGCAGTACTTC	CASSLEGGLAGDRQYF
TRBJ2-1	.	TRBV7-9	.	TGTGCCAGCAGACCCGGGATTAGCTCCTACAATGAGCAGTTCTTC	CASRPGISSYNEQFF
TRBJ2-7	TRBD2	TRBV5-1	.	TGCGCCAGCAGCCCTAGCGGGGGGGACTCCTACGAGCAGTACTTC	CASSPSGGDSYEQYF
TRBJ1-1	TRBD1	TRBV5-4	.	TGTGCCAGCAGCTTGGAACAGGGGCTCACTGAAGCTTTCTTT	CASSLEQGLTEAFF
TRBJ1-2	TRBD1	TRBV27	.	TGTGCCAGCAGTACACGGGACAGTCGGGGCTACACCTTC	CASSTRDSRGYTF
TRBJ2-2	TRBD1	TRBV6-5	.	TGTGCCAGCACAACGGGACAGGGCAGAACCGGGGAGCTGTTTTTT	CASTTGQGRTGELFF
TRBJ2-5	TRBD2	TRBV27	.	TGTGCCAGCGGTCTAGCGGGGGGTGAGGAGACCCAGTACTTC	CASGLAGGEETQYF
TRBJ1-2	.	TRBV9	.	TGTGCCAGCAGCGTAGGGCCAACAGGTCCTAATGGCTACACCTTC	CASSVGPTGPNGYTF
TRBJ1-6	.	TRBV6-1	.	TGTGCCAGCAGTGGGCGGACCCTGGGGAGGAATAATTCACCCCTCCACTTT	CASSGRTLGRNNSPLHF
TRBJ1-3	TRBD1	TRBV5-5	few	TGTGCCAGCAGCTTGGCGGCAGGGGGCATTTCTGGAAACACCATATATTTT	CASSLAAGGISGNTIYF
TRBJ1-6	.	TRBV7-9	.	TGTGCCAGCAGCTTACGACAGGCGGCACCCCTCCACTTT	CASSLRQAAPLHF
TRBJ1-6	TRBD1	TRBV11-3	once	TGTGCCAGCAGCACCGACAGGGGCCATAACGGCTCACCCCTCCACTTT	CASSTDRGHNGSPLHF
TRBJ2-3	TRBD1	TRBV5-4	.	TGTGCCAGCAGCTTCGGACAGGGGAGCACAGATACGCAGTATTTT	CASSFGQGSTDTQYF
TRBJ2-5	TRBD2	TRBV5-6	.	TGTGCCAGCAGCTTGCCACTAGCGGGAATCGAGACCCAGTACTTC	CASSLPLAGIETQYF
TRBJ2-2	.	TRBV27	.	TGTGCCAGCAGTCAAGTGTGGGGCCCCCGGAGCACCGGGGAGCTGTTTTTT	CASSQVWGPRSTGELFF
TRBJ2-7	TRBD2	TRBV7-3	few	TGTGCCAGCAGCCAAAGGTGGGGGGGCGAGCAGTACTTC	CASSQRWGGEQYF
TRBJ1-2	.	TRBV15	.	TGTGCCACCAGCAAGGGGGACGAGACGAATGGCTACACCTTC	CATSKGDETNGYTF
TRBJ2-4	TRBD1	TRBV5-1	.	TGCGCCAGCAGCTCCCGCCCGAACATTGGACAGGTATCAAACATTCAGTACTTC	CASSSRPNIGQVSNIQYF
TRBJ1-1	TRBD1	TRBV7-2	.	TGTGCCAGCAGCTCGGGGCAACAGGGGGCCGGGGCTTTCTTT	CASSSGQQGAGAFF
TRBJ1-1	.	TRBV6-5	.	TGTGCCAGCAGTTCTTTGGGGGCGAACACTGAAGCTTTCTTT	CASSSLGANTEAFF
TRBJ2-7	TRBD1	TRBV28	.	TGTGCCAGCAGTTTGTTTATGACAGGGTCACGTAGTAATACCTACGAGCAGTACTTC	CASSLFMTGSRSNTYEQYF